Listed here are 21 T cell receptor beta chains from one sample, sequenced in a study of blood T cell repertoires in COVID-19. Profiling relied on immunoSEQ multiplex PCR, and the TCRdb table lists in-frame clones only, not all of them. Of 40,000 to 50,000 clones in the sample, over 75% were seen once. Sequenced sample: peripheral blood. These receptors were obtained from a man between 70 and 80 years old with acute or convalescent COVID-19.

This chain links TRBV4-2 with TRBJ2-3; TRBD2 is a possible D gene (6 bases). This CDR3 region has 15 residues. CDR1 is LGHNA, CDR2 YNFKEQ, per germline. V dropped 1 base and J dropped 6 bases, with 14 bases sitting between them. DNA for the CDR3: TGTGCCAGCAGCCAAGCACTAGCTGAGGTGGATACGCAGTATTTT. It encodes CASSQALAEVDTQYF.

The chain recombines TRBV18 with TRBJ1-2; D is unclear. CDR3 length equals 16 residues. Trimming took 4 bases from V and 2 from J, leaving 17 bases between them. Per the germline V gene, CDR1 is KGHSH and CDR2 is LQKENI. The CDR3 sequence: CASSLNGREMNYGYTF. For the CDR3, the DNA is TGTGCCAGCTCACTAAATGGACGGGAAATGAACTATGGCTACACCTTC.

The rearrangement links TRBV5-1 to TRBJ1-2; D is ambiguous. The CDR3 has 13 amino acids. Germline CDR1 is SGHRS and CDR2 is YFSETQ. The ends were cut back, 5 bases at V and 6 bases at J, with 14 bases in the middle. In nucleotides, the CDR3 is TGCGCCAGCAGACCGAGGGATACTGATGGCTACACCTTC. Translated, it gives CASRPRDTDGYTF. Drawing the rest from reference TRBV5-1 and TRBJ1-2, the complete variable domain is KAGVTQTPRYLIKTRGQQVTLSCSPISGHRSVSWYQQTPGQGLQFLFEYFSETQRNKGNFPGRFSGRQFSNSRSEMNVSTLELGDSALYLCASRPRDTDGYTFGSGTRLTVV.

This clone was observed once. The chain combines TRBV7-9 with TRBJ2-7, with 9 bases that match TRBD1. CDR3 length: 14 residues. The junction had 3 bases not matched to a gene; V was cut back by 4 bases and J by 2 bases. Looked up from germline, CDR1 is SEHNR and CDR2 is FQNEAQ (reference sequence). The CDR3 sequence: CASSSWTGAYEQYF. The CDR3 nucleotides are TGTGCCAGCAGCTCGTGGACAGGGGCCTACGAGCAGTACTTC.

This clone has just one count. The chain carries TRBV18 and TRBJ1-3; tentative D call: TRBD1 (5 bases). The CDR3 runs 14 residues. In germline, CDR1 is KGHSH, CDR2 LQKENI. The V gene lost 2 bases and the J gene lost 2 bases, with 7 bases spanning the gap. The CDR3 here is CASSPTTAGNTIYF. CDR3 DNA: TGTGCCAGCTCACCAACGACAGCTGGAAACACCATATATTTT. Complete variable domain (other parts from reference TRBV18 and TRBJ1-3): NAGVMQNPRHLVRRRGQEARLRCSPMKGHSHVYWYRQLPEEGLKFMVYLQKENIIDESGMPKERFSAEFPKEGPSILRIQQVVRGDSAAYFCASSPTTAGNTIYFGEGSWLTVV.

The chain uses TRBV2 and TRBJ1-2; 11 bases agree with TRBD1. Per the germline V gene, CDR1 is SNHLY and CDR2 is FYNNEI. CDR3 size: 15 residues. Germline trimming cut 5 bases from V and 3 bases from J; bases unmatched to any gene: 5. The CDR3 region is CASSYGTGGDYGYTF. The CDR3 nucleotides read TGTGCCAGCAGTTATGGGACAGGGGGGGACTATGGCTACACCTTC.

This clone has more than one count but fewer than ten. CDR3 DNA sequence: TGTGCCAGCAGCTTTGCAGCGGAGCAGTACTTC. Its translation: CASSFAAEQYF. V usage is TRBV7-9 and J usage is TRBJ2-7, with D unclear. Germline CDR1 and CDR2: SEHNR and FQNEAQ (reference sequence). With 3 bases removed from V and 7 bases from J, the gap between germline ends came to 7 bases. This CDR3 spans 11 amino acids.

The V and J genes are TRBV18 and TRBJ1-1; D uncertain. With 5 bases removed from V and 7 bases from J, the gap between germline ends came to 14 bases. CDR3 size: 13 residues. Per the germline V gene, CDR1 is KGHSH and CDR2 is LQKENI. CDR3 amino acids: CASSDLNQVEAFF. The CDR3 nucleotides are TGTGCCAGCTCAGACCTTAATCAGGTTGAAGCTTTCTTT. Full variable domain (rest looked up from reference TRBV18 and TRBJ1-1): NAGVMQNPRHLVRRRGQEARLRCSPMKGHSHVYWYRQLPEEGLKFMVYLQKENIIDESGMPKERFSAEFPKEGPSILRIQQVVRGDSAAYFCASSDLNQVEAFFGQGTRLTVV.

This clone was counted between two and nine times. This chain uses TRBV6-5 with TRBJ2-1; no clear D. This CDR3 contains 14 residues. CDR1 and CDR2 from the germline V gene are MNHEY and SVGAGI. V dropped 10 bases and J dropped 5 bases, with 18 bases sitting between them. The chain's CDR3 is CATNRVGRNNEQFF. CDR3 DNA: TGTGCCACCAACCGTGTGGGCAGAAACAATGAGCAGTTCTTC.

This clone was picked up one time. The J gene is TRBJ2-5, the V gene TRBV5-1; D ambiguous. V was trimmed by 5 bases and J by 2 bases, leaving 16 bases between them. This CDR3 has 15 residues. Germline V gene lookup returns CDR1 SGHRS and CDR2 YFSETQ. CDR3 sequence reads: CASRYPFAEQETQYF. CDR3 sequence (DNA): TGCGCCAGCAGATACCCCTTCGCGGAACAAGAGACCCAGTACTTC. The whole variable domain, remainder taken from reference TRBV5-1 and TRBJ2-5, is KAGVTQTPRYLIKTRGQQVTLSCSPISGHRSVSWYQQTPGQGLQFLFEYFSETQRNKGNFPGRFSGRQFSNSRSEMNVSTLELGDSALYLCASRYPFAEQETQYFGPGTRLLVL.

The gene calls are TRBV19 and TRBJ1-2; no firm D call. From germline, CDR1 is LNHDA and CDR2 SQIVND (reference sequence). This CDR3 has 12 amino acids. The V and J ends lost 4 bases and 2 bases respectively, with 5 bases between them. The CDR3 coding sequence is TGTGCCAGTAGTAACAGCAACTATGGCTACACCTTC. This encodes CASSNSNYGYTF.

The chain uses TRBV6-5 and TRBJ2-5, with 11 nucleotides matching TRBD2. The CDR3 runs 16 residues. V lost 3 bases and J lost 2; bases outside the gene matches: 5. The germline V gene has CDR1 MNHEY and CDR2 SVGAGI. CDR3 DNA: TGTGCCAGCAGTTATTGGCCTAGCGGGGGGCAAGAGACCCAGTACTTC. Protein sequence: CASSYWPSGGQETQYF.

The chain uses TRBV19 and TRBJ1-2; weak D call: TRBD1 (5 bases). The length of the CDR3 is 14 residues. V was shortened by 2 bases and J by 0 bases, with 7 bases between the two germline ends. CDR1 and CDR2 (germline): LNHDA, SQIVND (reference sequence). This CDR3 reads CASSIQGANYGYTF. The CDR3 DNA reads TGTGCCAGTAGTATACAGGGTGCTAACTATGGCTACACCTTC.

V usage is TRBV4-1 and J usage is TRBJ2-7; 13 bases agree with TRBD2. V shed 4 bases, J shed 5 bases, and the junction held 11 bases outside the gene matches. The germline CDR1 and CDR2 sequences are MGHRA and YSYEKL. The CDR3 has 17 residues. The CDR3 DNA reads TGCGCCAGCAGCCGATCGGGACTAGCGGGGCTGGGGGACGAGCAGTACTTC. Protein product: CASSRSGLAGLGDEQYF.

The chain links TRBV13 to TRBJ2-3, with D perhaps matching TRBD1 (5 bases). The CDR3 is 12 residues long. Between the trimmed V and J ends, which lost 4 bases and 7 bases, there was a span of 9 bases. Germline V lookup: CDR1 PRHDT, CDR2 FYEKMQ (reference sequence). CDR3 coding DNA: TGTGCCAGCAGCTCGCAGGGAAATACGCAGTATTTT. Encoded protein: CASSSQGNTQYF.

V is TRBV5-6 and J is TRBJ2-7; tentatively, D is TRBD2 (5 bases). Germline V gives CDR1 SGHDT, CDR2 YYEEEE. The CDR3 covers 13 residues. Trimming stripped 4 bases from V and 3 bases from J, with 11 bases between. The CDR3 DNA is TGTGCCAGCAGCATGGACTCGTACTACGAGCAGTACTTC. As protein: CASSMDSYYEQYF.

This chain links TRBV10-3 with TRBJ2-3; 9 bases align to TRBD2. This CDR3 region has 16 residues. CDR1 is ENHRY and CDR2 is SYGVKD in the germline V gene. V shed 0 bases, J shed 4 bases, and the junction held 5 bases outside the gene matches. As DNA, the CDR3 is TGTGCCATCAGTGAGTCGCCTAGCGGGATCGCAGATACGCAGTATTTT. Its protein product is CAISESPSGIADTQYF.

The rearrangement links TRBV9 to TRBJ2-3; 7 nucleotides match TRBD2. CDR1 SGDLS and CDR2 YYNGEE come from the germline V gene. V shed 3 bases and J 0 bases; nucleotides not matched to a gene: 7. This CDR3 is 16 amino acids long. The CDR3 reads CASSALAATSTDTQYF. CDR3 bases: TGTGCCAGCAGCGCCCTAGCGGCTACTAGCACAGATACGCAGTATTTT.

The CDR3 bases are TGTGCCAGCAGTCCTACAGGGCGCAGTTCCTACGAGCAGTACTTC. Protein: CASSPTGRSSYEQYF. This chain links TRBV6-5 with TRBJ2-7, with D possibly matching TRBD1 (6 bases). CDR1 and CDR2 (germline): MNHEY, SVGAGI. V was cut by 5 bases and J by 1 base, with 15 bases left in between. The CDR3 is 15 residues long.

This clone appeared a single time. The V and J genes are TRBV24-1 and TRBJ2-3; TRBD2 is a possible D gene (6 bases). Trimming removed 4 bases at V and 2 bases at J, with 9 bases between. In germline, CDR1 is KGHDR, CDR2 SFDVKD. The CDR3 consists of 14 residues. CDR3 DNA sequence: TGTGCCACCAGTGAACGGGGGAACACAGATACGCAGTATTTT. Encoded protein: CATSERGNTDTQYF.

V and J are TRBV10-2 and TRBJ1-4; possible D gene TRBD1, 5 bases. The germline gives CDR1 WSHSY, CDR2 SAAADI. This CDR3 has 14 residues. Deletions cut 8 bases from V and 3 bases from J, with 13 bases between. CDR3 in DNA: TGCGCCAGCGGGGGGACGGGCCCTAATGAAAAACTGTTTTTT. Translated, it gives CASGGTGPNEKLFF.